The count of the clone carrying this TCR beta chain is one. Antigen: not known. The data were produced by immunoSEQ multiplex PCR, yet TCRdb's version contains in-frame clones alone and is incomplete. This sample has approximately 130,000 clones; just over 90% occur once, and the top ten carry roughly 0.15%. Trimming cost V 4 bases and J 1 base, with 8 bases left between them. Germline V gene lookup returns CDR1 SGHRS and CDR2 YFSETQ. The CDR3 runs 13 residues. This sample was included in a study of graft-versus-host responses after intestinal transplantation. Across the whole study: Tacrolimus and steroids were given for three to four years to all recipients after anti-thymocyte globulin induction.

General study results and limits: Recipient marrow showed GvH clones, some seen first in ileum or blood. Declining HvG levels early post-transplant were linked to peak circulating GvH clone levels. Allografts carried high graft-versus-host to host-versus-graft clonal ratios in patients having graft-donor T cell macrochimerism.

The source was unstimulated CD4+ T cells sorted from spleen or lymph node cells, collected before intestinal transplant. The chain recombines TRBV5-1 with TRBJ1-1; D not resolved. The receptor comes from a human donor who received an intestinal transplant. CDR3 sequence (DNA): TGCGCCAGCAGCATGGACTGGAACACTGAAGCTTTCTTT. This sequence encodes CASSMDWNTEAFF.